This T cell receptor beta chain emerged from a study of blood T cell repertoires in COVID-19. Study at large: In each case, the material was cDNA or gDNA derived from T cells, B-cell-depleted T cells, or PBMCs.

Authors' processing steps: Amplifying reference gene primers gave estimates of nucleated cell counts. The method was immunoSEQ multiplex PCR; TCRdb's version includes in-frame clones alone and lacks a portion of them. V and J calls and clone size are as listed in that table; D and trimming were resolved from the DNA. The sample contains around 350,000 clones, approximately 86% of which appear only once. The CDR3 totals 16 residues. Trimming removed 3 bases from V and 1 base from J, with 15 bases in between. Germline-derived CDR1 and CDR2 are LNHDA and SQIVND (reference sequence). The origin of this receptor is a human donor in a cohort sampled during active COVID-19. The material sequenced was peripheral blood. The rearrangement links TRBV19 to TRBJ1-1; D might be TRBD1 (6 bases). The CDR3 DNA reads TGTGCCAGTAGTATGAGATATCAGGGGAAGAACACTGAAGCTTTCTTT. Encoded protein: CASSMRYQGKNTEAFF.